Detailed here is one T cell receptor beta chain. The sample comes from a study of blood T cell repertoires in COVID-19. In the study overall: PBMCs, B-cell-depleted T cells, or T cells were the source of the cDNA or gDNA that made up the material.

In the authors' workflow: Cell counts per sample came from amplifying reference gene primers. TCRdb keeps only in-frame clones here, not all; method: immunoSEQ multiplex PCR. The DNA gave D and trimming, while V, J and clone size come from that table. The repertoire holds around 170,000 clones, roughly four fifths seen once, with 7.6% in the top ten. One Seattle source followed patients from active infection through their disease course. Trimming removed 2 bases from V and 0 bases from J, with 10 bases in between. Germline V lookup: CDR1 MDHEN, CDR2 SYDVKM. The CDR3 spans 16 residues. What was sequenced was peripheral blood. V gene TRBV28 combines with J gene TRBJ2-2, with D perhaps TRBD2 (6 bases). This clonotype was sampled from a woman in her seventies with COVID-19, enrolled during active disease. Written as DNA, the CDR3 is TGTGCCAGCAGTTTAGGAGGGGCGGCGAACACCGGGGAGCTGTTTTTT. Amino acids: CASSLGGAANTGELFF.